The T cell receptor beta chain described here comes from a study of T cells after yellow fever vaccination. Study outcomes and limitations: Booster samples showed a return of most primary-vaccination clones (around 96% CD4, about 88% CD8).

This clonotype was found a few times. Its antigen is undetermined. TCRdb used MiXCR to reprocess the 5' RACE reads, holding one entry per CDR3 protein. The table has about 320,000 distinct CDR3 sequences, 6.8% seen once. Trimming removed 9 bases from V and 2 bases from J; junction bases left unmatched: 7. The CDR3 has 14 amino acids. Germline V lookup: CDR1 MNHEY, CDR2 SMNVEV (reference sequence). The TCR comes from a man between 18 and 29 years old who received the YFV17D yellow fever vaccine. This specimen was PBMCs, taken about 41 days after the first yellow fever vaccination. The chain joins TRBV27 to TRBJ1-5, with TRBD1 matching over 7 bases. In nucleotides, the CDR3 is TGTGCCAGTAAGACAGGGTGGGGCAATCAGCCCCAGCATTTT. This translates into CASKTGWGNQPQHF.